This T cell receptor (beta chain) originates from a study of cytomegalovirus exposure and HLA in healthy donors. Concerning this clone itself: Its antigen remains unidentified. The junction and the germline gene differ at one end; a read error may be behind it. At the DNA level, this CDR3 is encoded by other sequences in the same sample as well.

It was with 60 Vbeta and 13 Jbeta primers that the PCR ran. TCRdb keeps only in-frame clones here, not all; method: immunoSEQ multiplex PCR. In the table there are roughly 200,000 clones, less than 80% of which are singletons. Study-wide findings and caveats: The classifier reportedly diagnosed cytomegalovirus status with high sensitivity and specificity. Over 150 TCR beta chains were listed as cytomegalovirus-associated.

The CDR3 sequence is 15 residues long. Germline values: CDR1 SGDLS, CDR2 YYNGEE. The sequenced material came from PBMCs. This chain uses TRBV9 with TRBJ1-3; D remains unclear. The clonotype originates from a woman aged 30 to 39 in good health and CMV-seropositive. The CDR3 reads CASSVEGNSGNTIYF. DNA for the CDR3: TGCGCCAGCAGCGTGGAGGGCAACTCTGGAAACACCATATATTTT.